What follows are 20 T cell receptor beta chains derived from one specimen sequenced in a study of post-analysis software for immune sequencing data. Prepared TCR beta cDNA libraries contained unique molecular identifiers. Using its own MiXCR run on the PCR reads, TCRdb lists one record per CDR3 protein. This sample has about 620,000 distinct CDR3 sequences, with about 44% found just once. Antigen specificity for these receptors is unknown. Findings and limits, study-wide: The study found TRBV5-6, TRBV5-1 and TRBV20-1 among roughly 5 TRBV segments more frequent in patients than controls.

Sequenced sample: blood. The origin of the receptors is a girl aged 5 to 17 with multiple sclerosis.

This CDR3 reads CASSFSGSLYNEQFF. CDR3 in DNA: TGTGCCAGCAGCTTTAGCGGCTCCCTCTACAATGAGCAGTTCTTC. The J gene is TRBJ2-1, the V gene TRBV7-6; TRBD2 might be the D (6 bases). This CDR3 is 15 amino acids long. V was shortened by 3 bases and J by 3 bases, with 12 bases between the two germline ends. The germline CDR1 and CDR2 sequences are SGHVS and FNYEAQ.

The J gene is TRBJ2-1, the V gene TRBV10-3; D may correspond to TRBD1 or TRBD2 (5 bases each). CDR1 ENHRY and CDR2 SYGVKD come from the germline V gene. The V end was cut by 3 bases, the J end by 8 bases, with 11 bases between. The CDR3 contains 13 residues. CDR3 in amino acids: CAISEGTTDEQFF. CDR3 coding DNA: TGTGCCATCAGTGAAGGGACCACGGATGAGCAGTTCTTC.

As concerns this clonotype: A junction end diverges from the germline sequence, so it may reflect a read error. The chain links TRBV7-7 to TRBJ2-1; TRBD1 might be the D (7 bases). Germline values: CDR1 SSHAT, CDR2 FNYEAQ (reference sequence). The CDR3 has 18 residues. The CDR3 loop reads CASSLALVQGGSYNEQFF. The CDR3 nucleotides read TGTGCTAGCAGCTTAGCGCTAGTTCAGGGGGGCTCCTACAATGAGCAGTTCTTC.

The J gene is TRBJ2-7, the V gene TRBV7-9; 11 positions match TRBD2. Germline V gene lookup returns CDR1 SEHNR and CDR2 FQNEAQ (reference sequence). With V trimmed by 3 bases and J by 0 bases, 1 base remained unmatched. The CDR3 loop spans 15 amino acids. CDR3: CASSLTSGISYEQYF. For the CDR3, the DNA is TGTGCCAGCAGCTTGACTAGCGGGATCTCCTACGAGCAGTACTTC.

This clonotype appeared a single time. The V call is TRBV7-2, the J call TRBJ2-5, with D hard to call. V dropped 1 base and J dropped 7 bases, with 7 bases sitting between them. Germline lookup yields CDR1 SGHTA and CDR2 FQGNSA. This CDR3 is 12 amino acids long. CDR3 in amino acids: CASSLGRRTQYF. The CDR3 DNA reads as TGTGCCAGCAGCTTAGGTCGGAGGACCCAGTACTTC.

The table lists this clonotype with a few counts. V usage is TRBV6-6 and J usage is TRBJ2-7, with 11 bases identical to TRBD2. The CDR3 is 14 residues long. CDR1 is MNHNY, CDR2 SVGAGI, per germline (reference sequence). The V and J ends lost 4 bases and 7 bases, in that order; junction bases with no gene match: 6. CDR3 amino acids: CASSSRTSGSEQYF. CDR3 sequence (DNA): TGTGCCAGCAGTTCAAGGACTAGCGGGTCTGAGCAGTACTTC.

The chain links TRBV2 to TRBJ2-7; 12 nucleotides align to TRBD2. The assigned J gene may be wrong: the sequence end matches TRBJ2-5 better. There are 16 residues in the CDR3. The germline CDR1 and CDR2 sequences are SNHLY and FYNNEI. In DNA form, the CDR3 reads TGTGCCAGCAGTGAAGCGAGGACTAGCGGGACGGAGACCCAGTACTTC. Translating it yields CASSEARTSGTETQYF.

Concerning this clonotype: Mismatch with germline at one junction end may stem from a read error. This rearrangement joins TRBV7-2 to TRBJ2-4, with TRBD1 as a possible D gene (5 bases). The CDR3 is made up of 13 amino acids. Germline V gene lookup returns CDR1 SGHTA and CDR2 FQGNSA. CDR3 in DNA: TGTGCCAGCAACTTACAGGCTGTAAACATTCAGTACTTC. Translated: CASNLQAVNIQYF.

This clonotype was picked up a small number of times. The chain is built from TRBV4-1 and TRBJ2-4; D is unresolved. V dropped 4 bases and J dropped 6 bases, with 16 bases sitting between them. Looked up from germline, CDR1 is MGHRA and CDR2 is YSYEKL. The CDR3 length is 15 residues. The CDR3 sequence is CASSPEVSVRNIQYF. The DNA of the CDR3 is TGCGCCAGCAGCCCGGAAGTTTCGGTGAGAAACATTCAGTACTTC.

In its sample, this clonotype was seen many times. The rearrangement joins TRBV29-1 to TRBJ2-1, with 11 bases lining up with TRBD2. The germline V gene has CDR1 SQVTM and CDR2 ANQGSEA. The CDR3 spans 13 residues. V lost 6 bases to trimming and J lost 8 bases; unmatched junction nucleotides: 6. CDR3 in amino acids: CSVALTSGDEQFF. In DNA form, the CDR3 reads TGCAGCGTGGCGCTGACTAGCGGGGATGAGCAGTTCTTC.

There are a few counts of this clonotype. V usage is TRBV5-6 and J usage is TRBJ1-2; D unresolved. With 4 bases removed from V and 7 bases from J, the gap between germline ends came to 14 bases. Germline V CDR1 and CDR2: SGHDT, YYEEEE. This CDR3 is built from 13 residues. The CDR3 DNA reads as TGTGCCAGCAGCCACGGCAGGTTAACTGGCTACACCTTC. As protein: CASSHGRLTGYTF.

The rearrangement links TRBV5-1 to TRBJ2-5, with 7 bases that match TRBD1. CDR1 and CDR2 (germline): SGHRS, YFSETQ. The V gene end was trimmed by 4 bases and the J gene end by 5 bases; junction bases not matched to a gene: 11. The CDR3 length is 15 residues. The CDR3 DNA is TGCGCCAGCAGCAATGTAGAGGGGGCCTTGGAGACCCAGTACTTC. Encoded protein: CASSNVEGALETQYF.

This clonotype has just one count. V and J are TRBV13 and TRBJ2-7, with 11 nucleotides matching TRBD2. The end of the DNA aligns better with TRBJ2-5, so the J call may be wrong. CDR3 length equals 17 residues. Per germline, CDR1 PRHDT and CDR2 FYEKMQ (reference sequence). CDR3 amino acids: CASSGETSGITQETQYF. The CDR3 coding sequence is TGTGCCAGCAGCGGGGAGACTAGCGGGATTACCCAGGAGACCCAGTACTTC.

The CDR3 sequence: CASSRETTFVSDRANEQFF. In nucleotides, the CDR3 is TGTGCCAGCAGCCGAGAAACTACGTTCGTCTCTGACAGGGCCAATGAGCAGTTCTTC. This chain joins TRBV4-2 and TRBJ2-1, with TRBD1 matching 7 bases. Germline lookup yields CDR1 LGHNA and CDR2 YNFKEQ. The length of the CDR3 is 19 residues. V lost 4 bases, J lost 6 bases, and 21 bases stayed unmatched.

The V gene is TRBV12-3 or TRBV12-4, the J gene TRBJ1-2; 7 bases agree with TRBD1. Trimming cost V 6 bases and J 3 bases; bases outside gene matches: 13. The CDR3 runs to 16 residues. As DNA, the CDR3 is TGTGCCAGCAGCCTCCGGGACAGCTTAGGGTACTATGGCTACACCTTC. This sequence encodes CASSLRDSLGYYGYTF.

This chain links TRBV12-3 or TRBV12-4 with TRBJ1-2, with a possible D match to TRBD1 (6 bases). V dropped 4 bases and J dropped 8 bases, with 14 bases sitting between them. This CDR3 spans 13 amino acids. CDR3 residues: CASSSQGKEGYTF. For the CDR3, the DNA is TGTGCCAGCAGTTCACAGGGAAAGGAAGGCTACACCTTC.

The rearrangement links TRBV5-1 to TRBJ2-7; D tentatively reads TRBD1 or TRBD2 (6 bases each). The V gene lost 0 bases and the J gene lost 2 bases, with 12 bases spanning the gap. The CDR3 covers 15 residues. Germline V gives CDR1 SGHRS, CDR2 YFSETQ. CDR3 sequence reads: CASSLDRRGTYEQYF. DNA for the CDR3: TGCGCCAGCAGCTTGGACCGGAGGGGGACCTACGAGCAGTACTTC.

The chain combines TRBV12-3 or TRBV12-4 with TRBJ2-7; no firm D call. The CDR3 loop spans 13 amino acids. V was cut by 7 bases and J by 2 bases, with 12 bases left in between. CDR3 nucleotide sequence: TGTGCCAGCACCTGGGCGTACGCCTACGAGCAGTACTTC. Its translation: CASTWAYAYEQYF.

The chain links TRBV30 to TRBJ2-1; no clear D. Trimming left V 2 bases short and J 8 bases short, with 13 bases between. This CDR3 contains 13 residues. The germline V gene encodes CDR1 GTSNPN and CDR2 SVGIG (reference sequence). The CDR3 loop reads CAWSRMGRDEQFF. The CDR3 DNA is TGTGCCTGGAGTCGTATGGGCCGCGATGAGCAGTTCTTC.

There are many counts of this clonotype. The rearrangement joins TRBV29-1 to TRBJ2-5; a possible D gene is TRBD2 (6 bases). V lost 4 bases and J lost 7, with 13 bases in between. Germline V lookup: CDR1 SQVTM, CDR2 ANQGSEA. The CDR3 totals 12 residues. The CDR3 region is CSVVWGDGTQYF. As DNA, the CDR3 is TGCAGCGTTGTATGGGGGGACGGGACCCAGTACTTC.